This note documents a single T cell receptor beta chain sequence. The source of the sample is a study of blood T cells in healthy people across ages. Study in general: About one barcoded TCR beta cDNA was captured per two T cells.

For the second PCR, which ran for roughly 7 to 11 cycles, a sample-barcoded 5' primer and a J-beta primer mix were used. TCRdb reprocessed the 5' RACE reads with MiXCR, giving one entry per CDR3 protein. The sample contains about 770,000 distinct CDR3 sequences, around two fifths of which appear only once. All donors came from Russia, were Caucasian and healthy, and spanned ages about 6 to 100. Deletions cut 0 bases from V and 0 bases from J, with 11 bases between. The CDR3 contains 16 residues. In germline, CDR1 is MNHEY, CDR2 SMNVEV (reference sequence). Material: blood. The rearrangement links TRBV27 to TRBJ1-2; D is undetermined. The clonotype was recovered from a man in his sixties in good health. Written as DNA, the CDR3 is TGTGCCAGCAGTTTATCGGGAGTAGGATCTAACTATGGCTACACCTTC. Translated: CASSLSGVGSNYGYTF.